The present T cell receptor (beta chain) was sequenced within a study of post-analysis software for immune sequencing data. Study results and limitations: There was significantly lower normalized Chao1 diversity in multiple sclerosis patients than in controls. Compared with controls, patients had more of about five TRBV segments, including TRBV5-6, TRBV5-1 and TRBV20-1.

The authors incorporated unique molecular identifiers into the TCR beta cDNA libraries. Each sample of roughly 0.9 to 11 million input T cells yielded around 500,000 cDNA molecules, so each molecule approximated one T cell. TCRdb ran MiXCR on the PCR reads and lists one entry per CDR3 protein. The table records about 770,000 distinct CDR3 sequences, 46% of them present only once. Turning to this clonotype: Its specificity is not known.

The germline gives CDR1 SQVTM, CDR2 ANQGSEA. CDR3 length: 10 amino acids. This TCR was sampled from a girl under 18 with multiple sclerosis. V and J are TRBV29-1 and TRBJ2-1; D remains unclear. Sample: blood. Here the CDR3 DNA reads TGCAGTGCCGGCGAGGATGAGCAGTTCTTC. This translates into CSAGEDEQFF.